This passage covers 4 T cell receptor beta chains from one sample sequenced in a study of CD8 T cells in Susac syndrome. Random hexamers primed reverse transcription of about 0.45 to 1 ug RNA. TCRdb called the immunoSEQ multiplex PCR reads again in MiXCR, with one record for every CDR3 protein. The table has approximately 190,000 distinct CDR3 sequences, approximately 96% seen once. Source material: CD4+ T cells from PBMCs. The receptors come from a human donor with Susac syndrome.

V is TRBV7-2 and J is TRBJ1-6; 7 bases agree with TRBD1. V lost 7 bases to trimming and J lost 5 bases; unmatched junction nucleotides: 11. Germline loops: CDR1 SGHTA, CDR2 FQGNSA. This CDR3 comprises 16 residues. The DNA for the CDR3 is TGTGCCAGCAACCAGGGGGGAATTGGCGATAATTCACCCCTCCACTTT. Protein: CASNQGGIGDNSPLHF.

V is TRBV5-5 and J is TRBJ1-5, with a possible D match to TRBD1 (6 bases). The V end was cut by 2 bases, the J end by 6 bases, with 12 bases between. The CDR3 totals 14 residues. From germline, CDR1 is SGHKS and CDR2 YYEKEE (reference sequence). The CDR3, as DNA: TGTGCCAGCAGCTTAGGGGGAGATAGTCAGCCCCAGCATTTT. Its protein is CASSLGGDSQPQHF. The full variable domain, completed using reference TRBV5-5 and TRBJ1-5, is DAGVTQSPTHLIKTRGQQVTLRCSPISGHKSVSWYQQVLGQGPQFIFQYYEKEERGRGNFPDRFSARQFPNYSSELNVNALLLGDSALYLCASSLGGDSQPQHFGDGTRLSIL.

V gene TRBV5-4 combines with J gene TRBJ2-2; 11 nucleotides line up with TRBD2. The trim removed 3 bases at V and 1 base at J, leaving 2 bases unmatched. Per germline, CDR1 SGHNT and CDR2 YYREEE (reference sequence). There are 16 residues in the CDR3. In DNA form, the CDR3 reads TGTGCCAGCAGCTCCGGACTAGCGGGGAACACCGGGGAGCTGTTTTTT. Translating gives CASSSGLAGNTGELFF. Complete variable domain (other parts from reference TRBV5-4 and TRBJ2-2): ETGVTQSPTHLIKTRGQQVTLRCSSQSGHNTVSWYQQALGQGPQFIFQYYREEENGRGNFPPRFSGLQFPNYSSELNVNALELDDSALYLCASSSGLAGNTGELFFGEGSRLTVL.

The chain joins TRBV12-3 or TRBV12-4 to TRBJ2-3, with a tentative D call TRBD2 (7 bases). CDR3 size: 17 residues. V was shortened by 6 bases and J by 5 bases, with 24 bases between the two germline ends. CDR3 region: CASRPPAGAPSRDTQYF. In nucleotides, the CDR3 is TGTGCCAGCAGACCCCCCGCGGGGGCTCCGAGTCGAGATACGCAGTATTTT.